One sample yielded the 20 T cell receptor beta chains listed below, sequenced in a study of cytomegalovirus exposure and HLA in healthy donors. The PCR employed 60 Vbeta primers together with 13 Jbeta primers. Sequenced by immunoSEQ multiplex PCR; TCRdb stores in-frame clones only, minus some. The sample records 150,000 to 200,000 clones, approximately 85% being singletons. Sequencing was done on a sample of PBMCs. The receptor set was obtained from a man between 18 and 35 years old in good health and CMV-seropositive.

The CDR3 DNA reads TGTGCCAGCAGCCCCAACCCCGGGGGACGGGAGACCCAGTACTTC. It yields the protein CASSPNPGGRETQYF. The rearrangement uses TRBV27 and TRBJ2-5; a possible D gene is TRBD2 (6 bases). The ends were cut back, 6 bases at V and 5 bases at J, with 19 bases in the middle. The germline CDR1 and CDR2 sequences are MNHEY and SMNVEV (reference sequence). This CDR3 comprises 15 residues.

The CDR3 DNA follows: TGTGCCAGCACCCCCGGACAGGGGGCCCCGAGTGGCTACACCTTC. Amino acid sequence: CASTPGQGAPSGYTF. The chain has TRBV11-2 and TRBJ1-2, with TRBD1 matching 11 bases. V shed 7 bases, J shed 7 bases, and the junction held 11 bases outside the gene matches. Germline CDR1 and CDR2: SGHAT and FQNNGV. This CDR3 region has 15 residues.

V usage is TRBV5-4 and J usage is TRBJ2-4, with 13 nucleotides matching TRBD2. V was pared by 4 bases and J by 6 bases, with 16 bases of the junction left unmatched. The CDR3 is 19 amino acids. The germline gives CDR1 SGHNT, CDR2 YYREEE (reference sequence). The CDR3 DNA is TGTGCCAGCAGCCCCCGCCCACCACTAGCGGGGGGGCCGGGAAACATTCAGTACTTC. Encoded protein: CASSPRPPLAGGPGNIQYF.

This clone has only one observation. This chain's CDR3 is CATSRGQGVDEQFF. CDR3 nucleotides: TGTGCCACCAGCAGGGGACAGGGGGTCGATGAGCAGTTCTTC. This chain connects TRBV15 to TRBJ2-1; 11 nucleotides line up with TRBD1. Trimming cost V 3 bases and J 8 bases; bases outside gene matches: 3. The CDR3 runs to 14 residues. Germline V lookup: CDR1 LNHNV, CDR2 YYDKDF (reference sequence).

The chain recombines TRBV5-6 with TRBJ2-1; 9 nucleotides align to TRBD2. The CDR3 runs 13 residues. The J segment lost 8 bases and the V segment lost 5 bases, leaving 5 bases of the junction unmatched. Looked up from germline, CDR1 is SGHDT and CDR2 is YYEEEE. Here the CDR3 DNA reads TGTGCCAGCAGGCACGGGACTAGCTATGAGCAGTTCTTC. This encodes CASRHGTSYEQFF.

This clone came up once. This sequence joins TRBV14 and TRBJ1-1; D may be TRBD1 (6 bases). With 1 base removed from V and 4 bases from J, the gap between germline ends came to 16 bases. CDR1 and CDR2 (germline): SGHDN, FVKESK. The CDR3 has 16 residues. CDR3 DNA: TGTGCCAGCAGCCAAGCCACACAAGCCAGGGGCACTGAAGCTTTCTTT. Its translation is CASSQATQARGTEAFF.

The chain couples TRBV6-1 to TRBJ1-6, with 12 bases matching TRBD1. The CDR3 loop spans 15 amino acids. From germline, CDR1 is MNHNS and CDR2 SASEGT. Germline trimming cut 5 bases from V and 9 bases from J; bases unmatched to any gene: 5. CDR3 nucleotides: TGTGCCAGCAGTCTGGGACAGGGGGCTTTTTCACCCCTCCACTTT. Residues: CASSLGQGAFSPLHF.

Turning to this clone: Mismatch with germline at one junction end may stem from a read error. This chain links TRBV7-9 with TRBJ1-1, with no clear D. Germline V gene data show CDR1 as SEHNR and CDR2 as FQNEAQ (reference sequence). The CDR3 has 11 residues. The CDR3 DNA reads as TGTTCCAGCAGCTTAGTGCCTATGGCTTTCTTT. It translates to CSSSLVPMAFF. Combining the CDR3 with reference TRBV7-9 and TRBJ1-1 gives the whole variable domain DTGVSQNPRHKITKRGQNVTFRCDPISEHNRLYWYRQTLGQGPEFLTYFQNEAQLEKSRLLSDRFSAERPKGSFSTLEIQRTEQGDSAMYLCSSSLVPMAFFGQGTRLTVV.

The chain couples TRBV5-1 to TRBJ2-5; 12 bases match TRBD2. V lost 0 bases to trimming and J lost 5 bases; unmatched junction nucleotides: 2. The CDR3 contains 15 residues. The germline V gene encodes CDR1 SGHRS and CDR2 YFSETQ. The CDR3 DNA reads TGCGCCAGCAGCTTGGTACTAGCGGGGGGCGAGACCCAGTACTTC. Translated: CASSLVLAGGETQYF.

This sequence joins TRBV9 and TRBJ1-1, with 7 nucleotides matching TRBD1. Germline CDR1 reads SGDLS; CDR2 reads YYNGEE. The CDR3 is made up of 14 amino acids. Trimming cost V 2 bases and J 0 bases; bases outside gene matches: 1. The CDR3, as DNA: TGTGCCAGCAGCGTGACAGGGATGAACACTGAAGCTTTCTTT. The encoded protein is CASSVTGMNTEAFF.

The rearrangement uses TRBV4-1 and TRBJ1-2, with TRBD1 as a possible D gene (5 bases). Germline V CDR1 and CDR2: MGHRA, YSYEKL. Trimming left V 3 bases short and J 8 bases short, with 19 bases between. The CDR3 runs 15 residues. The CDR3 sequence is CASSQLGTPYSGYTF. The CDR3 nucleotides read TGCGCCAGCAGCCAGCTCGGGACTCCTTATTCCGGCTACACCTTC.

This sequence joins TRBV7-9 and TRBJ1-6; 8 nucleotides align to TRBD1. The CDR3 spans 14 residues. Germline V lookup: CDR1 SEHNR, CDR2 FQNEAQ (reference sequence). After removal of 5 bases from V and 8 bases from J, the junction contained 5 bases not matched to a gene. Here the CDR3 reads CASSHGQGDSPLHF. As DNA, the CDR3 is TGTGCCAGCAGCCATGGACAGGGAGATTCACCCCTCCACTTT. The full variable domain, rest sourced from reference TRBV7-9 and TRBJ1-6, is DTGVSQNPRHKITKRGQNVTFRCDPISEHNRLYWYRQTLGQGPEFLTYFQNEAQLEKSRLLSDRFSAERPKGSFSTLEIQRTEQGDSAMYLCASSHGQGDSPLHFGNGTRLTVT.

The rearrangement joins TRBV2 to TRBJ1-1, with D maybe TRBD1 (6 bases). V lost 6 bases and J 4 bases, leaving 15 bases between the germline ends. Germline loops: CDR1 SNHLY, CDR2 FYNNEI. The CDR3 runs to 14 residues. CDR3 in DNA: TGTGCCAGCAGCACGACCGAGGGGGTCACTGAAGCTTTCTTT. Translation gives CASSTTEGVTEAFF.

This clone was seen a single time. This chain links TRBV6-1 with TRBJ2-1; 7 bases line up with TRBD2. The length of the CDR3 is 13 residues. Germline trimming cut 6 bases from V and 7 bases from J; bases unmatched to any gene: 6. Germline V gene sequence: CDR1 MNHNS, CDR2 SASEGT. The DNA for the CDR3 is TGTGCCAGCAGGGCTAGCGGTCAGAATGAGCAGTTCTTC. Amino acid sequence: CASRASGQNEQFF.

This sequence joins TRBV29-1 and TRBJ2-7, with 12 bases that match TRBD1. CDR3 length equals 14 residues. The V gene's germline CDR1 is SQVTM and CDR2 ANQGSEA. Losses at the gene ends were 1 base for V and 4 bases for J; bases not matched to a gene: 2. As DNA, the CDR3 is TGCAGCGTTGAAGGGGGACAGGGGGCATACGAGCAGTACTTC. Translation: CSVEGGQGAYEQYF.

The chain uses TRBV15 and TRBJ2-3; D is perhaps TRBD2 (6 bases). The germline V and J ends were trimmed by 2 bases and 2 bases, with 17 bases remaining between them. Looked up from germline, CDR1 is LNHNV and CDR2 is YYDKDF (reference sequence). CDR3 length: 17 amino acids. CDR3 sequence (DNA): TGTGCCACCAGCAGAATATTAGGAGGGACTCACACAGATACGCAGTATTTT. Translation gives CATSRILGGTHTDTQYF.

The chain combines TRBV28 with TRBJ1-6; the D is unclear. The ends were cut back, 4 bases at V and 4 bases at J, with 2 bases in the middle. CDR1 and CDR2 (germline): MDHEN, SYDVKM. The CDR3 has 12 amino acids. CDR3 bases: TGTGCCAGCAGTTCTTATAATTCACCCCTCCACTTT. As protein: CASSSYNSPLHF.

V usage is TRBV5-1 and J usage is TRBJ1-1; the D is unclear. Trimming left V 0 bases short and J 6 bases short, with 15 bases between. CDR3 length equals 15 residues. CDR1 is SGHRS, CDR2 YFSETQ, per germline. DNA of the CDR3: TGCGCCAGCAGCTTGGCGGCGGGTGGGATGGCTGAAGCTTTCTTT. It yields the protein CASSLAAGGMAEAFF.

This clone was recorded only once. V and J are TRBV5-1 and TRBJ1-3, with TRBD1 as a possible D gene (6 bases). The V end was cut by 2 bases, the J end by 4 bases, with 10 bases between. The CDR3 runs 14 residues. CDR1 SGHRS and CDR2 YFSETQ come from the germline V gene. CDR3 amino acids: CASSLTGYGNTIYF. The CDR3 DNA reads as TGCGCCAGCAGCTTAACAGGGTACGGAAACACCATATATTTT. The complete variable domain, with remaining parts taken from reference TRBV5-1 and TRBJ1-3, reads KAGVTQTPRYLIKTRGQQVTLSCSPISGHRSVSWYQQTPGQGLQFLFEYFSETQRNKGNFPGRFSGRQFSNSRSEMNVSTLELGDSALYLCASSLTGYGNTIYFGEGSWLTVV.

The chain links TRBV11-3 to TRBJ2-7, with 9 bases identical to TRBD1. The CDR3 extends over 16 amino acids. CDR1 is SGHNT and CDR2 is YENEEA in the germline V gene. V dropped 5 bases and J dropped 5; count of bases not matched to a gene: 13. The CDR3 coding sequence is TGTGCCAGCAGCCAAGGGGACAGGGTAACAAAGGACGAGCAGTACTTC. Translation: CASSQGDRVTKDEQYF.